The 13 T cell receptor beta chains below all came from one sample that was sequenced in a study of T-cell memory formation after mild COVID-19. One entry per CDR3 protein, called by TCRdb with MiXCR from the 5' RACE reads. The repertoire has 450,000 to 650,000 distinct CDR3 sequences, around 20% of them found once; the top ten carry under 15%. Sequencing was carried out using PBMCs or a T cell subset sorted from them (not recorded which). These receptors all come from an adult woman who had mild COVID-19 (a few samples of this study predate the infection). Cell type and time point are not known.

Many counts were recorded for this clonotype. This chain connects TRBV7-3 to TRBJ2-2; D unclear. Germline assignment: CDR1 SGHTA and CDR2 FQGTGA. V shed 2 bases and J shed 5 bases, with 6 bases lying between them. The CDR3 covers 13 residues. As DNA, the CDR3 is TGTGCCAGCAGCTTATATAGAACCGGGGAGCTGTTTTTT. It specifies CASSLYRTGELFF.

The genes are TRBV12-3 or TRBV12-4 and TRBJ2-5, with D perhaps TRBD2 (5 bases). Trimming took off 7 bases at V and 9 bases at J, with 18 bases between the two ends. There are 13 residues in the CDR3. This CDR3 is CASTDGRGTAQYF. The CDR3 coding sequence is TGTGCCAGCACTGACGGACGGGGTACGGCCCAGTACTTC.

This chain connects TRBV6-2 or TRBV6-3 to TRBJ2-1, with D perhaps matching TRBD2 (6 bases). The CDR3 length is 16 residues. Deletions cut 5 bases from V and 2 bases from J, with 16 bases between. Germline lookup yields CDR1 MNHEY and CDR2 SVGEGT. The CDR3 reads CASSNPGPGAYNEQFF. The DNA for the CDR3 is TGTGCCAGCAGTAACCCTGGACCGGGGGCCTACAATGAGCAGTTCTTC.

The chain carries TRBV12-3 or TRBV12-4 and TRBJ2-5; 8 bases are shared with TRBD2. The CDR3 contains 15 residues. The junction had 8 bases not matched to a gene; V was cut back by 3 bases and J by 5 bases. CDR3 sequence reads: CASSFKAGDLETQYF. For the CDR3, the DNA is TGTGCCAGCAGTTTCAAAGCGGGGGACCTCGAGACCCAGTACTTC.

J is TRBJ1-2 and V is TRBV15; maybe TRBD1 (5 bases). CDR3 size: 13 residues. V lost 5 bases to trimming and J lost 7 bases, with 14 bases between them. CDR1 and CDR2 from the germline V gene are LNHNV and YYDKDF (reference sequence). The CDR3 sequence: CATSGRTSGGYTF. The DNA for the CDR3 is TGTGCCACCAGCGGACGGACAAGCGGTGGCTACACCTTC.

This chain joins TRBV24-1 and TRBJ2-5; possible D gene TRBD2, 6 bases. The CDR3 sequence is 16 residues long. Germline CDR1 reads KGHDR; CDR2 reads SFDVKD. Trimming took off 6 bases at V and 5 bases at J, with 21 bases between the two ends. CDR3 in amino acids: CATSHPGEIGGETQYF. CDR3 coding DNA: TGTGCCACCAGTCACCCGGGGGAAATCGGAGGGGAGACCCAGTACTTC.

This clonotype was observed a handful of times. The CDR3 is CASSLAGASGIMYEQYF. CDR3 DNA: TGTGCCAGCAGCTTAGCAGGGGCTAGCGGGATCATGTACGAGCAGTACTTC. V and J are TRBV7-2 and TRBJ2-7; 9 bases agree with TRBD2. The CDR3 has 17 amino acids. CDR1 and CDR2 from the germline V gene are SGHTA and FQGNSA. Germline trimming cut 0 bases from V and 4 bases from J; bases unmatched to any gene: 10.

This clonotype was seen just once. Relative to the germline gene, one junction end is altered; a read error may explain this. The genes are TRBV7-2 and TRBJ2-5; 7 bases match TRBD2. This CDR3 has 12 residues. The germline gives CDR1 SGHTA, CDR2 FQGNSA. The CDR3 region has the DNA TGTGCCAGCAGCTTAGGGGGGGGGACCCCCGGGTTC. Protein: CASSLGGGTPGF.

The chain is built from TRBV6-2 or TRBV6-3 and TRBJ1-5; TRBD1 aligns across 10 bases. Germline CDR1 is MNHEY and CDR2 is SVGEGT. This CDR3 comprises 15 residues. V trimming: 6 bases; J trimming: 0 bases; junction bases outside the gene matches: 2. Here the CDR3 reads CASRGTGDSNQPQHF. In nucleotides, the CDR3 is TGTGCCAGCAGAGGGACAGGGGATAGCAATCAGCCCCAGCATTTT.

This clonotype was counted between two and nine times. The chain has TRBV25-1 and TRBJ2-7, with 7 bases lining up with TRBD2. J lost 0 bases, V lost 8 bases, and 4 bases had no gene match. CDR1 is MGHDK and CDR2 is SYGVNS in the germline V gene. The CDR3 extends over 13 amino acids. The chain's CDR3 is CASCSGLSYEQYF. The CDR3, as DNA: TGTGCCAGCTGTAGCGGGCTCTCCTACGAGCAGTACTTC.

This clonotype was observed many times. The rearrangement joins TRBV24-1 to TRBJ2-7, with TRBD2 identical over 15 bases. V lost 5 bases to trimming and J lost 4 bases; unmatched junction nucleotides: 2. Per germline, CDR1 KGHDR and CDR2 SFDVKD. The CDR3 spans 15 residues. The CDR3 coding sequence is TGTGCCACCAGTGTCGGGACTAGCGGGAGGTACGAGCAGTACTTC. Its protein is CATSVGTSGRYEQYF.

V is TRBV7-8 and J is TRBJ2-1; the D gene is possibly TRBD2 (5 bases). Trimming removed 5 bases at V and 3 bases at J, with 8 bases between. The CDR3 consists of 13 residues. Germline V gene lookup returns CDR1 SGHVS and CDR2 FQNEAQ. In nucleotides, the CDR3 is TGTGCCAGCAGCGTCCGGGACTACAATGAGCAGTTCTTC. Protein sequence: CASSVRDYNEQFF.

V gene TRBV7-9 combines with J gene TRBJ2-4; D is unclear. Deletions cut 4 bases from V and 0 bases from J, with 13 bases between. In germline, CDR1 is SEHNR, CDR2 FQNEAQ (reference sequence). The CDR3 has 16 residues. Here the CDR3 DNA reads TGTGCCAGCAGCTCACGACAAGGTATAGCCAAAAACATTCAGTACTTC. Translated: CASSSRQGIAKNIQYF.